This T cell receptor beta chain was recovered during a study of blood T cell repertoires in COVID-19. About the research overall: The study drew acute and convalescent COVID-19 samples from the United States, Italy and Spain.

Study processing details: Quantification of nucleated cells was approximated via reference gene primer amplification. Clones were read by immunoSEQ multiplex PCR, and TCRdb kept only the in-frame ones, dropping some. V, J and clone size are taken as reported in that table, and D and trimming were inferred from the DNA itself. The sample contains 250,000 to 350,000 clones, roughly 89% of which appear only once. After removal of 4 bases from V and 4 bases from J, the junction contained 6 bases not matched to a gene. CDR1 and CDR2 from the germline V gene are LGHDT and YNNKEL (reference sequence). This CDR3 is 14 amino acids long.

The chain links TRBV3-1 (or the pseudogene TRBV3-2) to TRBJ1-2, with 7 nucleotides matching TRBD1. The sample taken for sequencing was peripheral blood. The TCR sequence derives from a woman in her thirties or forties who had recovered from COVID-19. In DNA form, the CDR3 reads TGTGCCAGCAGCCCCGCAGGGGGATTCTATGGCTACACCTTC. It translates to CASSPAGGFYGYTF.